The present T cell receptor beta chain was sequenced within a study of T-cell memory formation after mild COVID-19. Study background: Largely donor-specific TCR clusters were found.

Constant-segment primers and 5'RACE yielded cDNA libraries for TCR alpha and TCR beta, each carrying sample barcodes and UMIs. TCRdb fed the 5' RACE reads into MiXCR, producing one record per CDR3 protein. Here the sample spans roughly 110,000 distinct CDR3 sequences, around 14% being singletons. Germline CDR1 and CDR2: SEHNR and FQNEAQ (reference sequence). V gave up 2 bases and J gave up 4 bases, with 15 bases separating them. The CDR3 has 15 amino acids. A remark on this clonotype: No antigen is known for it.

Overall study results and limits: Certain responding clones were present in pre-infection memory, suggesting participation of cross-reactive memory. Clones contracting day 15 to 85 were balanced CD4/CD8; later expanders leaned CD4+.

The source is a man between 18 and 29 years old who had mild COVID-19 (a few samples of this study predate the infection). Cell type and time point are not known. The chain recombines TRBV7-9 with TRBJ2-7; a weak D match, TRBD1 (6 bases). The sequenced material came from PBMCs or a T cell subset sorted from them (not recorded which). CDR3 residues: CASSLNRAPGYEQYF. The CDR3 nucleotides read TGTGCCAGCAGCTTAAACAGGGCCCCGGGTTACGAGCAGTACTTC.